The 15 T cell receptor beta chains below were found in one sample sequenced in a study of tumor-infiltrating lymphocytes in primary liver carcinoma. Starting material for RNA and DNA co-extraction consisted of about 20-33 mg of unsorted bulk tissue. Researchers generated TCR beta cDNA from approximately 500 ng of total RNA, relying on a constant-region primer. What produced the TCR beta libraries was three nested multiplex PCR rounds using slightly modified ARM-PCR. Each of the first two PCR rounds ran approximately 10 cycles with TRBV1-TRBV30 forward and C-beta reverse primers. One entry per CDR3 protein, called by TCRdb with MiXCR from the multiplex PCR reads. This sample has under 200,000 distinct CDR3 sequences; around four fifths occur once, and the top ten carry about a sixth. Material for sequencing was tumor tissue from primary liver carcinoma. Receptor source: a man aged 35-49 years with primary liver carcinoma and hepatitis B virus infection.

With respect to this clonotype: This may stem from a read error, because a much larger clone lies one nucleotide away. The chain couples TRBV9 to TRBJ2-1; D unresolved. Germline CDR1 is SGDLS and CDR2 is YYNGEE. CDR3 length: 12 residues. CDR3 DNA sequence: TGTGCCAGCATCGTAGGTTACAATGAGCAGTTCTTC. Protein product: CASIVGYNEQFF.

This clonotype was picked up a small number of times. The gene calls are TRBV30 and TRBJ1-5; D is possibly TRBD1 (5 bases). The CDR3 consists of 15 residues. In germline, CDR1 is GTSNPN, CDR2 SVGIG (reference sequence). CDR3 bases: TGTGCTTGGGCCCTCGCGGGGGACCGCAATCAGCCCCAGCATTTT. Its translation: CAWALAGDRNQPQHF.

This chain uses TRBV2 with TRBJ2-7; 13 bases line up with TRBD2. With 6 bases clipped from V and 6 bases from J, the junction kept 5 bases outside the gene matches. Germline CDR1 reads SNHLY; CDR2 reads FYNNEI. The CDR3 consists of 14 residues. The DNA of the CDR3 is TGTGCCAGCAGCGGGACTAGCGGGACTCTCGAGCAGTACTTC. It is translated as CASSGTSGTLEQYF.

Comments on this clonotype: Mismatch with germline at one junction end may stem from a read error. The V call is TRBV4-3, the J call TRBJ1-6; a weak D match, TRBD1 (6 bases). This CDR3 has 18 amino acids. Looked up from germline, CDR1 is LGHNA and CDR2 is YSLEER. The CDR3 protein is CPSSQDGGRVSFNSPLHF. The CDR3 bases are TGCCCCAGCAGCCAAGATGGGGGCAGGGTCTCTTTCAATTCACCCCTCCATTTT.

For this clonotype: A read error is likely, as this CDR3 ends without the conserved phenylalanine or tryptophan. The gene calls are TRBV29-1 and TRBJ2-5; TRBD1 matches at 8 bases. The CDR3 consists of 11 residues. Germline values: CDR1 SQVTM, CDR2 ANQGSEA. CDR3 DNA: TGCAGAGTCCAGGGGGCAAAGACCCAGTACATC. This encodes CRVQGAKTQYI.

The CDR3 DNA sequence: TGTGCCACCATAGGTGGTCCTAGTGAGCAGCAGTATTTT. The encoded protein is CATIGGPSEQQYF. The rearrangement joins TRBV10-3 to TRBJ2-3; no reliable D call. The length of the CDR3 is 13 residues. Looked up from germline, CDR1 is ENHRY and CDR2 is SYGVKD. Trimming stripped 10 bases from V and 11 bases from J, with 22 bases between.

The V call is TRBV10-2, the J call TRBJ2-7; D not resolved. The V end lost 9 bases, the J end lost 1 base, and 16 bases lay between the germline ends. The germline V gene encodes CDR1 WSHSY and CDR2 SAAADI. This CDR3 comprises 14 residues. The CDR3 DNA is TGCGCCAGTGGTAACCTCGAGAGTTCCTACGAGCAGTACTTC. Translation gives CASGNLESSYEQYF.

Comment on this clonotype: One base away lies a much larger clone, so this may be a sequencing read error. The rearrangement joins TRBV30 to TRBJ2-7, with a possible D match to TRBD1 (5 bases). CDR1 and CDR2 from the germline V gene are GTSNPN and SVGIG (reference sequence). V dropped 4 bases and J dropped 2 bases, with 15 bases sitting between them. The CDR3 spans 14 residues. In DNA form, the CDR3 reads TGTGCCTGGACCAAGAGGACAAGTACCTACGAGCAGTACTTC. As protein: CAWTKRTSTYEQYF.

In the case of this clonotype: The junction departs from germline at one end; a sequencing error may be responsible. CDR3 nucleotides: TGCAGCGTTGCGGGGTGTGTAGGGCGAACCGGGGAGCTATTTTTT. It specifies CSVAGCVGRTGELFF. V gene TRBV29-1 combines with J gene TRBJ2-2, with D maybe TRBD2 (5 bases). Germline-derived CDR1 and CDR2 are SQVTM and ANQGSEA. The CDR3 is made up of 15 amino acids.

This clonotype has only one observation. This chain joins TRBV5-4 and TRBJ2-2; D possibly matches TRBD1 or TRBD2 (5 bases each). The V end was cut by 6 bases, the J end by 6 bases, with 9 bases between. The CDR3 spans 12 residues. The germline CDR1 and CDR2 sequences are SGHNT and YYREEE (reference sequence). CDR3 in DNA: TGTGCCAGCACTGGGGACGCCGGGGAGCTGTTTTTT. Translating gives CASTGDAGELFF.

On this clonotype itself: One junction end disagrees with the germline gene, perhaps due to a read error. The chain couples TRBV4-2 to TRBJ2-1, with 9 positions matching TRBD2. In germline, CDR1 is LGHNA, CDR2 YNFKEQ. The CDR3 is 17 residues long. This CDR3 reads CDSSQEVAGASHNEQFF. CDR3 nucleotide sequence: TGTGACAGTAGCCAAGAGGTAGCGGGGGCCTCCCACAATGAGCAGTTCTTC.

As concerns this clonotype: A read error may produce the germline difference seen at one junction end. This chain uses TRBV11-2 with TRBJ2-6; D possibly corresponds to TRBD1 (5 bases). The CDR3 has 16 residues. Germline V lookup: CDR1 SGHAT, CDR2 FQNNGV. CDR3 residues: CVSSLSSGIGANVLIF. The DNA of the CDR3 is TGTGTCAGCAGTTTATCGTCAGGGATTGGGGCCAACGTCCTGATTTTC.

The chain carries TRBV6-1 and TRBJ2-3; the D gene could be TRBD1 or TRBD2 (5 bases each). The CDR3 loop spans 16 amino acids. CDR1 and CDR2 (germline): MNHNS, SASEGT. The V end was cut by 10 bases, the J end by 4 bases, with 24 bases between. CDR3: CANGEIGGHYADTQYF. CDR3 nucleotides: TGTGCCAACGGTGAAATAGGAGGACACTACGCAGATACGCAGTATTTT.

Points on this clonotype: A much larger clone differs by one base, so this may be a read error. The chain joins TRBV6-6 to TRBJ2-5; D may be TRBD2 (5 bases). CDR1 MNHNY and CDR2 SVGAGI come from the germline V gene (reference sequence). V shed 2 bases and J shed 10 bases, with 14 bases lying between them. This CDR3 contains 13 residues. DNA of the CDR3: TGTGCCAGCAGTTACCGGGATCAAGAGCTCCAGTACTTC. It encodes CASSYRDQELQYF.

This chain joins TRBV6-5 and TRBJ2-1; unclear D gene. Per germline, CDR1 MNHEY and CDR2 SVGAGI. The CDR3 has 14 amino acids. V lost 2 bases, J lost 7 bases, and 12 bases lay in between. This CDR3 is CASSYQSRFNEQFF. The CDR3 DNA follows: TGTGCCAGCAGTTACCAGTCTAGATTTAATGAGCAGTTCTTC.